The rows below give T cell receptor beta chains drawn from one sample of a study of T-cell memory formation after mild COVID-19. Each CDR3 protein is one row after TCRdb ran MiXCR on the 5' RACE reads. This table holds 390,000 or so distinct CDR3 sequences, roughly 15% found once. Sequencing input: PBMCs or a T cell subset sorted from them (not recorded which). The receptor source for this set is a man aged 18 to 30 who had mild COVID-19 (a few samples of this study predate the infection). Cell type and time point are not known. Both conserved end residues are part of each CDR3.

v_call,cdr3_aa
TRBV9,CASSVVILQGFDTEAFF
TRBV11-2,CASTRLAGGDIQYF
TRBV4-1,CASSPGGAGYGEQFF
TRBV7-6,CASSLSFSTGELFF
TRBV12-3/TRBV12-4,CASSLAMRGRGETQYF
TRBV5-6,CASSYLNTEAFF
TRBV21-1,CASSTPRAPDQPQHF
TRBV6-2/TRBV6-3,CASSTGLAGTSEQYF
TRBV18,CASSWEPTDTQYF
TRBV4-3,CASSQGDRGFQPQHF
TRBV28,CASSTTTGFLEQFF
TRBV7-9,CASSLGAADNYGYTF
TRBV20-1,CSARGQGSFQRELFF